This is a list of T cell receptor beta chains from one sample in a study of blood T cells in healthy people across ages. One entry per CDR3 protein, called by TCRdb with MiXCR from the 5' RACE reads. The sample consists of 1.5 million to 2 million distinct CDR3 sequences, 28% of them appearing once. Sequencing used blood. These TCRs come from a young woman in good health. The CDR3 runs from the conserved cysteine through the conserved F or W. A D gene is named only where the DNA matches it firmly. The size field is filled for only some rows; it gives once, few, many or a size class.

J	V	size	D	length	DNA	CDR3
TRBJ2-1	TRBV15	few	.	16	TGTGCCACCGGCAGAGTTAGGGCCGTGGGCTACAATGAGCAGTTCTTC	CATGRVRAVGYNEQFF
TRBJ1-6	TRBV18	few	.	13	TGTGCCAGCTCACCCCGGGAGACTTCACCCCTCCACTTT	CASSPRETSPLHF
TRBJ2-6	TRBV5-1	.	.	15	TGCGCCAGCAGCATCGCCACCTCTGGGGCCAACGCCCTGACTTTC	CASSIATSGANALTF
TRBJ2-1	TRBV5-6	few	.	13	TGTGTCAGCTTGGGGGCGTCCTACAATGAGCAGTTCTTC	CVSLGASYNEQFF
TRBJ2-5	TRBV27	few	TRBD2	16	TGTGCCAGCACTCCTCGGGGAGGGCTAAGACAAGAGACCCAGTACTTC	CASTPRGGLRQETQYF
TRBJ2-6	TRBV5-1	few	.	17	TGCGCCAGCAGTTATCCGTCAGGGCAGTCTGGGGCCAACGTCCTGACTTTC	CASSYPSGQSGANVLTF
TRBJ1-1	TRBV29-1	.	.	13	TGCAGCGTTGCTCCCAGGGGTGACACTGAAGCTTTCTTT	CSVAPRGDTEAFF
TRBJ2-7	TRBV15	many	TRBD2	15	TGTGCCACCAGCAGAGTCCTAGCGGGGGGCTACGAGCAGTACTTC	CATSRVLAGGYEQYF
TRBJ2-5	TRBV6-5	many	.	12	TGTGCCAGCAGTAACGGACAGAAAGAGCAGTACTTC	CASSNGQKEQYF
TRBJ2-1	TRBV7-2	.	TRBD2	15	TGTGCCAGCAGGCCAACTAGACTAGCAGGGAATGAGCAGTTCTTC	CASRPTRLAGNEQFF
TRBJ2-6	TRBV20-1	.	.	13	TGCAGTGCTTTTTACTCTGGGGCCAACGTCCTGACTTTC	CSAFYSGANVLTF
TRBJ2-1	TRBV5-1	.	.	14	TGCGCCAGCAGCACTATTAGCTCCTACAATGAGCAGTTCTTC	CASSTISSYNEQFF
TRBJ2-7	TRBV20-1	.	.	12	TGTAGTGCCGAGACTAGGTCCTACGAGCAGTACTTC	CSAETRSYEQYF
TRBJ2-7	TRBV3-1	few	.	16	TGTGCCAGCAGCCAAGACAGGTCACGCGGAGGGAACGAGCAGTACTTC	CASSQDRSRGGNEQYF
TRBJ2-3	TRBV12-5	few	.	14	TGTGCTAGTGGTTTAGGGGAGGGCACAGATACGCAGTATTTT	CASGLGEGTDTQYF
TRBJ2-7	TRBV4-1	few	.	16	TGCGCCAGCAGCCAAGAAGCGACAGGCGTCGGGACCAGGCAGTACTTC	CASSQEATGVGTRQYF
TRBJ2-7	TRBV2	many	.	12	TGTGCCAGCAGTCGTACAGGCCGGGAGCAGTACTTC	CASSRTGREQYF
TRBJ2-7	TRBV5-1	.	.	14	TGCGCCGGCAGCCAGGGGACTGGCTCCTACGAGCAGTACTTC	CAGSQGTGSYEQYF
TRBJ2-7	TRBV7-8	.	.	15	TGTGCCAGCAGCTCGCCGGGGGCCAGTGGGTACGAGCAGTACTTC	CASSSPGASGYEQYF
TRBJ2-5	TRBV7-2	.	.	16	TGTGCCAGCAGCCCGACCTGGGCTATCGGTGATGAGGTCCAGTACTTC	CASSPTWAIGDEVQYF
TRBJ2-7	TRBV7-2	many	.	13	TGTGCCAGCAGCACCGGTCGAACCTACGAGCAGTACTTC	CASSTGRTYEQYF
TRBJ2-7	TRBV12-5	.	.	13	TGTGCTAGGGGTAGAAAAAGCTCCTACGAGCAGTACTTC	CARGRKSSYEQYF
TRBJ1-2	TRBV7-3	few	.	13	TGTGTCAGCAGCTTATCTGTGGAAGTTGGCTACACCTTC	CVSSLSVEVGYTF
TRBJ1-2	TRBV6-6	.	.	14	TGTGCCAGCAGTTACTCGATGGGTCAGGAAGGCTACACCTTC	CASSYSMGQEGYTF
TRBJ2-3	TRBV20-1	once	TRBD2	16	TGCAGTGCTACCTCCGGGACTAGCAGTCCCACAGATACGCAGTATTTT	CSATSGTSSPTDTQYF